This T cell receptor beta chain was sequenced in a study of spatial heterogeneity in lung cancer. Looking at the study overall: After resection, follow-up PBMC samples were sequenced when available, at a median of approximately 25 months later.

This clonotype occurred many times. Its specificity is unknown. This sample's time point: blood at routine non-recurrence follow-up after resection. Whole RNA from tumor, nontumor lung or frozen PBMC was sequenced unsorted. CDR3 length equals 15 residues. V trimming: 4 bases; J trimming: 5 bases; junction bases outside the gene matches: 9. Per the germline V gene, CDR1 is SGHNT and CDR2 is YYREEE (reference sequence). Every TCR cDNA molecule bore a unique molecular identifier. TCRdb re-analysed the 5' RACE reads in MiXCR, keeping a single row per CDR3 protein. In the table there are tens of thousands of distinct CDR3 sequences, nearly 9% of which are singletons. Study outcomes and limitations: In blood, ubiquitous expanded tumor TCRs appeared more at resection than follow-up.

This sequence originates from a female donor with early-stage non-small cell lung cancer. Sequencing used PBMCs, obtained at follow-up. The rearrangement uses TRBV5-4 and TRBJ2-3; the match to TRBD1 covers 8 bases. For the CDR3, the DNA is TGTGCCAGCAGCACCGCAGGGGGCGGAGGAGATACGCAGTATTTT. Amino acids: CASSTAGGGGDTQYF.